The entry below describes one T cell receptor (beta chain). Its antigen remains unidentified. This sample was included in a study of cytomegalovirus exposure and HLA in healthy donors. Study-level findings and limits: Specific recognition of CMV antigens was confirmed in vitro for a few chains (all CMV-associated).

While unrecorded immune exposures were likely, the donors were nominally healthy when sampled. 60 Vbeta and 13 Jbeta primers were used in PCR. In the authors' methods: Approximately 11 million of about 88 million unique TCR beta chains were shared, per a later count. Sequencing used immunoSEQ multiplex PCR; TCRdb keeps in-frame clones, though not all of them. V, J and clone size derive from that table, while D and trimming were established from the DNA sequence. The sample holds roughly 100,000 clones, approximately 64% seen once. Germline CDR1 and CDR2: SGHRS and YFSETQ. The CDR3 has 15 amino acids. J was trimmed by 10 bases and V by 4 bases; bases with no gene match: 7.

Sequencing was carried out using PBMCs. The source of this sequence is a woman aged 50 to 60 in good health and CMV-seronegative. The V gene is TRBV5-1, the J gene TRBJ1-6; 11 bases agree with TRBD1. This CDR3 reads CASSNRTGGVSPLHF. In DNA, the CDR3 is TGCGCCAGCAGCAACCGGACAGGGGGCGTATCACCCCTCCACTTT.